One sample yielded the 26 T cell receptor beta chains listed below, sequenced in a study of radiation and T cells in renal cell carcinoma. TCRdb's table, derived via immunoSEQ multiplex PCR, lists solely in-frame clones and lacks some. The sample contains about 150,000 clones, about 88% of which appear only once. Time point meaning: baseline pretreatment blood. The treatment denotes: 15 Gy SBRT to primary tumor, nephrectomy 4 weeks later. Sample: blood, taken from a patient whose treatment included radiotherapy and nephrectomy. The receptors here all came from a woman between 70 and 85 years old with renal cell carcinoma.

This chain joins TRBV7-2 and TRBJ2-1; 9 bases are shared with TRBD1. Germline V CDR1 and CDR2: SGHTA, FQGNSA. The CDR3 runs 16 residues. J lost 0 bases, V lost 4 bases, and 4 bases had no gene match. CDR3 loop: CASSWDRASSYNEQFF. CDR3 coding DNA: TGTGCCAGCAGCTGGGACAGGGCCAGCTCCTACAATGAGCAGTTCTTC.

This chain joins TRBV4-2 and TRBJ2-5; the D is unclear. Trimming removed 1 base from V and 0 bases from J, with 15 bases in between. Germline CDR1 LGHNA, CDR2 YNFKEQ. There are 17 residues in the CDR3. The DNA for the CDR3 is TGTGCCAGCAGCCAAGGTCGAGGTACGGCGAACCAAGAGACCCAGTACTTC. Its translation is CASSQGRGTANQETQYF.

The V gene is TRBV7-2, the J gene TRBJ1-1; D is undetermined. Between the trimmed V and J ends, which lost 5 bases and 4 bases, there was a span of 8 bases. Germline CDR1 and CDR2: SGHTA and FQGNSA. The CDR3 is 12 amino acids. For the CDR3, the DNA is TGTGCCAGCAGCCAAAGGGTCACTGAAGCTTTCTTT. As protein: CASSQRVTEAFF.

The chain employs TRBV5-4 and TRBJ2-5; D is uncertain. The ends were cut back, 1 base at V and 4 bases at J, with 8 bases in the middle. The germline CDR1 and CDR2 sequences are SGHNT and YYREEE (reference sequence). The CDR3 totals 13 residues. CDR3 residues: CASSLRVVETQYF. The CDR3, as DNA: TGTGCCAGCAGCTTGAGGGTGGTAGAGACCCAGTACTTC.

This rearrangement joins TRBV30 to TRBJ2-7; 8 bases match TRBD1. The germline CDR1 and CDR2 sequences are GTSNPN and SVGIG (reference sequence). The CDR3 covers 13 residues. J gave up 2 bases and V 0 bases, and 0 bases lay outside the gene matches. This CDR3 is CAWSVQGAYEQYF. The CDR3 nucleotides are TGTGCCTGGAGTGTACAGGGGGCCTACGAGCAGTACTTC.

The genes are TRBV14 and TRBJ2-5, with D perhaps given as TRBD1 or TRBD2 (5 bases each). Germline V lookup: CDR1 SGHDN, CDR2 FVKESK. The CDR3 is made up of 13 amino acids. Trimming took off 6 bases at V and 6 bases at J, with 14 bases between the two ends. CDR3 region: CASSRDLRKTQYF. The CDR3 DNA reads as TGTGCCAGCAGTCGGGACCTCAGAAAGACCCAGTACTTC.

This clone was seen once. This chain links TRBV11-3 with TRBJ2-1, with 7 bases fitting TRBD1. Looked up from germline, CDR1 is SGHNT and CDR2 is YENEEA. The junction had 8 bases not matched to a gene; V was cut back by 5 bases and J by 4 bases. This CDR3 region has 15 residues. The CDR3 region is CASSPLDRTYNEQFF. For the CDR3, the DNA is TGTGCCAGCAGCCCCCTGGACAGGACTTACAATGAGCAGTTCTTC.

The V and J genes are TRBV19 and TRBJ2-7, with 13 bases fitting TRBD2. Germline trimming cut 5 bases from V and 8 bases from J; bases unmatched to any gene: 18. The CDR3 consists of 18 residues. Germline V gene lookup returns CDR1 LNHDA and CDR2 SQIVND (reference sequence). CDR3 in DNA: TGTGCCAGTAGTTTTCGGACTAGCGGGGGTTCAAAGGCGAACAAGCAGTACTTC. It codes for CASSFRTSGGSKANKQYF.

This clone was detected a few times. This chain connects TRBV6-6 to TRBJ1-1; D is uncertain. V lost 8 bases and J lost 1, with 14 bases in between. The germline gives CDR1 MNHNY, CDR2 SVGAGI (reference sequence). The CDR3 loop spans 14 amino acids. This CDR3 reads CASWEGIGNTEAFF. The CDR3 coding sequence is TGTGCCAGCTGGGAGGGAATTGGGAACACTGAAGCTTTCTTT.

V and J are TRBV7-3 and TRBJ1-1; the D gene is possibly TRBD1 (5 bases). V was cut by 2 bases and J by 5 bases, with 12 bases left in between. Germline values: CDR1 SGHTA, CDR2 FQGTGA. This CDR3 contains 14 residues. CDR3 sequence reads: CASSLLGVGTEAFF. CDR3 coding DNA: TGTGCCAGCAGCTTACTGGGGGTAGGGACTGAAGCTTTCTTT. Using reference TRBV7-3 and TRBJ1-1 for the parts outside the CDR3, the full variable domain is GAGVSQTPSNKVTEKGKYVELRCDPISGHTALYWYRQSLGQGPEFLIYFQGTGAADDSGLPNDRFFAVRPEGSVSTLKIQRTERGDSAVYLCASSLLGVGTEAFFGQGTRLTVV.

V usage is TRBV19 and J usage is TRBJ1-5; D gene unclear. From germline, CDR1 is LNHDA and CDR2 SQIVND (reference sequence). Trimming removed 6 bases at V and 9 bases at J, with 9 bases between. The CDR3 is 11 amino acids. The CDR3 sequence is CASSARGPQHF. The CDR3 nucleotides read TGTGCCAGTAGCGCGCGGGGGCCCCAGCATTTT.

In its sample, this clone was seen a few times. This chain links TRBV19 with TRBJ1-2, with 10 bases lining up with TRBD1. This CDR3 is 15 amino acids long. Trimming at V came to 3 bases and at J to 1 base, leaving 2 bases not matched to a gene. Looked up from germline, CDR1 is LNHDA and CDR2 is SQIVND (reference sequence). The CDR3 DNA sequence: TGTGCCAGTAGTATGGGACAGGGGCATAACTATGGCTACACCTTC. This codes for CASSMGQGHNYGYTF.

The CDR3 DNA reads TGTGCCAGCAGTCCGGACAGGCTGAACACTGAAGCTTTCTTT. It specifies CASSPDRLNTEAFF. The chain joins TRBV6-5 to TRBJ1-1, with 7 nucleotides matching TRBD1. This CDR3 comprises 14 residues. V was clipped by 5 bases and J by 0 bases; unmatched bases: 3. The V gene's germline CDR1 is MNHEY and CDR2 SVGAGI.

To note about this clone: The sample holds other DNA sequences that translate to the same CDR3. This chain uses TRBV28 with TRBJ1-6; D ambiguous. The CDR3 is 12 residues long. CDR1 and CDR2 from the germline V gene are MDHEN and SYDVKM. The V gene lost 3 bases and the J gene lost 6 bases, with 3 bases spanning the gap. CDR3 amino acids: CASSFRNSPLHF. CDR3 nucleotide sequence: TGTGCCAGCAGTTTTCGTAATTCACCCCTCCACTTT.

The rearrangement uses TRBV7-2 and TRBJ2-5; 9 positions match TRBD1. J was trimmed by 5 bases and V by 4 bases; bases with no gene match: 11. Germline CDR1 and CDR2: SGHTA and FQGNSA. The CDR3 extends over 16 amino acids. The CDR3 nucleotides are TGTGCCAGCAGCTCCCCGGGGACAGGGAATATCGAGACCCAGTACTTC. This translates into CASSSPGTGNIETQYF.

The chain has TRBV7-2 and TRBJ2-3, with no clear D. Germline V CDR1 and CDR2: SGHTA, FQGNSA. Trimming removed 5 bases at V and 5 bases at J, with 5 bases between. There are 11 residues in the CDR3. In DNA, the CDR3 is TGTGCCAGCAGCGTCGGAGATACGCAGTATTTT. It encodes CASSVGDTQYF.

The J gene is TRBJ1-5, the V gene TRBV15; perhaps TRBD1 as D (6 bases). CDR3 length equals 15 residues. CDR1 and CDR2 from the germline V gene are LNHNV and YYDKDF (reference sequence). Trimming cost V 4 bases and J 3 bases, with 13 bases left between them. The CDR3 here is CATSKEQGPNQPQHF. CDR3 in DNA: TGTGCCACCAGCAAGGAACAGGGCCCCAATCAGCCCCAGCATTTT.

This clone was observed once. CDR3 residues: CASSYPHRQQETQYF. Written as DNA, the CDR3 is TGTGCCAGCAGTTACCCCCACAGGCAACAAGAGACCCAGTACTTC. The chain joins TRBV6-6 to TRBJ2-5; perhaps TRBD1 as D (5 bases). This CDR3 contains 15 residues. Germline CDR1 is MNHNY and CDR2 is SVGAGI (reference sequence). V lost 2 bases to trimming and J lost 2 bases, with 12 bases between them.

The chain combines TRBV19 with TRBJ2-1; 9 nucleotides match TRBD1. The length of the CDR3 is 15 residues. The V gene end was trimmed by 5 bases and the J gene end by 5 bases; junction bases not matched to a gene: 7. Germline V gene data show CDR1 as LNHDA and CDR2 as SQIVND (reference sequence). CDR3 in DNA: TGTGCCAGTAGTGTGGACAGGGGTTTGGACAATGAGCAGTTCTTC. Residues: CASSVDRGLDNEQFF. Supplemented by reference TRBV19 and TRBJ2-1, the full variable domain reads DGGITQSPKYLFRKEGQNVTLSCEQNLNHDAMYWYRQDPGQGLRLIYYSQIVNDFQKGDIAEGYSVSREKKESFPLTVTSAQKNPTAFYLCASSVDRGLDNEQFFGPGTRLTVL.

The chain links TRBV7-2 to TRBJ1-1; D not certain. Trimming stripped 7 bases from V and 0 bases from J, with 12 bases between. Germline CDR1 and CDR2: SGHTA and FQGNSA. The CDR3 loop spans 14 amino acids. CDR3 DNA sequence: TGTGCCAGCACCTCAACAGAGGTGAACACTGAAGCTTTCTTT. It translates to CASTSTEVNTEAFF.

V is TRBV5-6 and J is TRBJ2-3, with 7 bases that match TRBD2. This CDR3 is 15 amino acids long. The V and J ends lost 3 bases and 1 base, in that order; junction bases with no gene match: 5. Germline V gives CDR1 SGHDT, CDR2 YYEEEE. DNA of the CDR3: TGTGCCAGCAGCTACGGGGGGAGGGGCACAGATACGCAGTATTTT. It yields the protein CASSYGGRGTDTQYF.

The rearrangement links TRBV2 to TRBJ1-1; D gene uncertain. Trimming stripped 2 bases from V and 4 bases from J, with 8 bases between. Germline V CDR1 and CDR2: SNHLY, FYNNEI. The CDR3 spans 13 residues. CDR3 protein: CASSEILTTEAFF. The CDR3 bases are TGTGCCAGCAGTGAAATTTTAACCACTGAAGCTTTCTTT.

The chain couples TRBV5-1 to TRBJ2-5; D gene uncertain. The CDR3 sequence is 15 residues long. V lost 0 bases to trimming and J lost 5 bases, with 14 bases between them. Germline V gene lookup returns CDR1 SGHRS and CDR2 YFSETQ. The CDR3 reads CASSLGVLSEETQYF. CDR3 bases: TGCGCCAGCAGCTTGGGGGTTCTGAGTGAGGAGACCCAGTACTTC.

The rearrangement joins TRBV5-6 to TRBJ1-2, with a weak D call TRBD1 (5 bases). Germline values: CDR1 SGHDT, CDR2 YYEEEE. CDR3 length: 14 residues. The V end lost 3 bases, the J end lost 2 bases, and 11 bases lay between the germline ends. The CDR3 is CASSWDQRNYGYTF. Here the CDR3 DNA reads TGTGCCAGCAGCTGGGACCAAAGGAACTATGGCTACACCTTC.

This clone was recorded only once. CDR3 in amino acids: CASSLGQGGTNEKLFF. For the CDR3, the DNA is TGTGCCAGCAGCTTGGGACAGGGTGGCACTAATGAAAAACTGTTTTTT. This chain uses TRBV5-8 with TRBJ1-4; 7 bases are shared with TRBD1. The germline V gene encodes CDR1 SGHTS and CDR2 YDEGEE. The CDR3 consists of 16 residues. The V gene end was trimmed by 0 bases and the J gene end by 2 bases; junction bases not matched to a gene: 4.

A single count supports this clone. This rearrangement joins TRBV7-2 to TRBJ1-2, with TRBD1 matching 7 bases. Losses at the gene ends were 4 bases for V and 5 bases for J; bases not matched to a gene: 16. Germline V gene lookup returns CDR1 SGHTA and CDR2 FQGNSA. The CDR3 is 17 amino acids. The CDR3 DNA sequence: TGTGCCAGCAGCTCCCGGACAGGCACCAGGGCGGCATATGGCTACACCTTC. It translates to CASSSRTGTRAAYGYTF. Looking up the rest from reference TRBV7-2 and TRBJ1-2 gives the full variable domain: GAGVSQSPSNKVTEKGKDVELRCDPISGHTALYWYRQSLGQGLEFLIYFQGNSAPDKSGLPSDRFSAERTGGSVSTLTIQRTQQEDSAVYLCASSSRTGTRAAYGYTFGSGTRLTVV.